This entry lists 17 T cell receptor beta chains sequenced from one sample in a study of blood T cell repertoires in COVID-19. Measured with immunoSEQ multiplex PCR; TCRdb has only the in-frame clones, and not every one. Seen here are some 74,000 clones, less than 85% observed once, and the top ten hold roughly 18%. Sequencing was performed on peripheral blood. Receptors were obtained from a woman at least 80 years old with acute or convalescent COVID-19.

The chain recombines TRBV6-5 with TRBJ1-5, with D unresolved. CDR1 and CDR2 (germline): MNHEY, SVGAGI. V lost 10 bases, J lost 2 bases, and 15 bases lay in between. The CDR3 has 14 residues. The CDR3 sequence is CATTRPWGNQPQHF. The CDR3 coding sequence is TGTGCCACTACCAGGCCTTGGGGCAATCAGCCCCAGCATTTT.

The table lists this clone with a few counts. The CDR3 region is CATSIGTGPPLHF. CDR3 coding DNA: TGTGCCACCAGCATCGGGACAGGGCCACCCCTCCACTTT. The chain is built from TRBV15 and TRBJ1-6, with 9 bases that match TRBD1. Germline V gives CDR1 LNHNV, CDR2 YYDKDF (reference sequence). The CDR3 has 13 amino acids. Losses at the gene ends were 4 bases for V and 11 bases for J; bases not matched to a gene: 3.

The chain uses TRBV29-1 and TRBJ2-7; D possibly corresponds to TRBD1 (6 bases). Germline V gives CDR1 SQVTM, CDR2 ANQGSEA. V dropped 4 bases and J dropped 5 bases, with 15 bases sitting between them. This CDR3 is 13 amino acids long. The DNA of the CDR3 is TGCAGCGTTGCGGAGACAGGCCGGGACGAGCAGTACTTC. Encoded protein: CSVAETGRDEQYF.

This chain uses TRBV29-1 with TRBJ2-1, with 10 bases lining up with TRBD2. From germline, CDR1 is SQVTM and CDR2 ANQGSEA. Trimming removed 1 base from V and 7 bases from J; junction bases left unmatched: 7. The CDR3 is made up of 15 amino acids. The CDR3 DNA reads as TGCAGCGTTGAAGTCCCTAGCGGGGGTTGGAATGAGCAGTTCTTC. Protein product: CSVEVPSGGWNEQFF.

The CDR3 DNA sequence: TGCAGCGTTGAGGACAGGGGGAGTGAAAAACTGTTTTTT. Amino acid sequence: CSVEDRGSEKLFF. The genes are TRBV29-1 and TRBJ1-4; 10 nucleotides align to TRBD1. J was trimmed by 7 bases and V by 3 bases; bases with no gene match: 2. This CDR3 has 13 residues. Per the germline V gene, CDR1 is SQVTM and CDR2 is ANQGSEA.

This clone was observed a few times. The rearrangement links TRBV9 to TRBJ2-1; D uncertain. CDR1 is SGDLS, CDR2 YYNGEE, per germline. The CDR3 has 13 amino acids. V dropped 0 bases and J dropped 8 bases, with 9 bases sitting between them. Here the CDR3 DNA reads TGTGCCAGCAGCGTAGGACTGTTCGATGAGCAGTTCTTC. The encoded protein is CASSVGLFDEQFF. The variable domain in full, with the rest retrieved from reference TRBV9 and TRBJ2-1, is DSGVTQTPKHLITATGQRVTLRCSPRSGDLSVYWYQQSLDQGLQFLIQYYNGEERAKGNILERFSAQQFPDLHSELNLSSLELGDSALYFCASSVGLFDEQFFGPGTRLTVL.

The chain employs TRBV29-1 and TRBJ1-2, with D possibly matching TRBD1 (5 bases). Trimming removed 1 base from V and 4 bases from J, with 7 bases in between. Germline CDR1 reads SQVTM; CDR2 reads ANQGSEA. The CDR3 extends over 12 amino acids. CDR3 sequence reads: CSVEGQSYGYTF. CDR3 nucleotide sequence: TGCAGCGTTGAAGGACAGAGCTATGGCTACACCTTC.

The genes are TRBV30 and TRBJ2-7; TRBD2 agrees at 8 bases. The length of the CDR3 is 16 residues. Germline values: CDR1 GTSNPN, CDR2 SVGIG (reference sequence). V shed 1 base, J shed 2 bases, and the junction held 10 bases outside the gene matches. The CDR3 region has the DNA TGTGCCTGGAGTGCCCCTATAGCGGGACGAGCCTACGAGCAGTACTTC. Protein sequence: CAWSAPIAGRAYEQYF.

The chain employs TRBV7-2 and TRBJ1-2; TRBD1 is a possible D gene (6 bases). V lost 5 bases and J 4 bases, leaving 11 bases between the germline ends. Germline assignment: CDR1 SGHTA and CDR2 FQGNSA. CDR3 size: 13 residues. CDR3 nucleotides: TGTGCCAGCAGCCTACAGGGTCCCTATGGCTACACCTTC. Protein product: CASSLQGPYGYTF.

DNA of the CDR3: TGTGCCAGCAGCTTTGGACAGGGGGCACGGAACACTGAAGCTTTCTTT. Translation: CASSFGQGARNTEAFF. The gene calls are TRBV11-3 and TRBJ1-1; 11 nucleotides match TRBD1. CDR3 size: 16 residues. V trimming: 3 bases; J trimming: 1 base; junction bases outside the gene matches: 4. Germline V gene data show CDR1 as SGHNT and CDR2 as YENEEA.

The J gene is TRBJ2-3, the V gene TRBV29-1; the match to TRBD1 covers 11 bases. The ends lost 4 bases at V and 2 bases at J; junction bases unmatched: 2. Per the germline V gene, CDR1 is SQVTM and CDR2 is ANQGSEA. The CDR3 has 14 amino acids. The CDR3 loop reads CSVGDRGITDTQYF. CDR3 nucleotide sequence: TGCAGCGTTGGGGACAGGGGGATCACAGATACGCAGTATTTT.

This chain links TRBV24-1 with TRBJ2-1; TRBD2 agrees at 16 bases. The germline gives CDR1 KGHDR, CDR2 SFDVKD. The CDR3 has 19 residues. V trimming: 8 bases; J trimming: 3 bases; junction bases outside the gene matches: 12. The CDR3 loop reads CATNPGTSGRATDYNEQFF. CDR3 sequence (DNA): TGTGCCACCAACCCCGGGACTAGCGGGAGGGCCACAGACTACAATGAGCAGTTCTTC.

The chain couples TRBV7-6 to TRBJ2-1; 9 bases align to TRBD1. This CDR3 region has 15 residues. Germline-derived CDR1 and CDR2 are SGHVS and FNYEAQ. V lost 5 bases to trimming and J lost 7 bases; unmatched junction nucleotides: 9. The chain's CDR3 is CASSQGGQGGNEQFF. CDR3 sequence (DNA): TGTGCCAGCAGCCAGGGGGGACAGGGAGGGAATGAGCAGTTCTTC.

CDR3 amino acids: CASRTGGYGYTF. The CDR3 region has the DNA TGTGCCAGTAGGACAGGAGGCTATGGCTACACCTTC. V usage is TRBV19 and J usage is TRBJ1-2; D may be TRBD1 (6 bases). The germline CDR1 and CDR2 sequences are LNHDA and SQIVND (reference sequence). This CDR3 is built from 12 residues. V was trimmed by 6 bases and J by 4 bases, leaving 9 bases between them.

The V and J genes are TRBV5-5 and TRBJ2-3; 12 bases match TRBD2. Germline CDR1 and CDR2: SGHKS and YYEKEE (reference sequence). This CDR3 comprises 16 residues. Trimming cost V 4 bases and J 8 bases; bases outside gene matches: 11. The CDR3 nucleotides read TGTGCCAGCAGCAAGGCACGACTAGCGGGAGAGCGTACGCAGTATTTT. This gives the protein CASSKARLAGERTQYF.

The chain combines TRBV11-3 with TRBJ2-1; 10 nucleotides align to TRBD2. The germline V gene encodes CDR1 SGHNT and CDR2 YENEEA. Trimming at V came to 5 bases and at J to 0 bases, leaving 7 bases not matched to a gene. CDR3 size: 17 residues. For the CDR3, the DNA is TGTGCCAGCAGCCTCCTAGCGGGGGCAAGCTCCTACAATGAGCAGTTCTTC. Amino acids: CASSLLAGASSYNEQFF.

The rearrangement links TRBV11-2 to TRBJ1-5; D is ambiguous. This CDR3 contains 13 residues. V was cut by 1 base and J by 7 bases, with 8 bases left in between. Germline CDR1 is SGHAT and CDR2 is FQNNGV. DNA of the CDR3: TGTGCCAGCAGCTTAGGAAGGCGGCAGCCCCAGCATTTT. It encodes CASSLGRRQPQHF.